This T cell receptor (beta chain) originates from a study of blood T cell repertoires in COVID-19. The CDR3 has 14 residues. V shed 8 bases and J shed 5 bases, with 13 bases lying between them. Germline CDR1 is ENHRY and CDR2 is SYGVKD. Here immunoSEQ multiplex PCR was the method, and the copy in TCRdb shows in-frame clones only, minus some. The table has hundreds of thousands of clones, about 91% seen once. The chain carries TRBV10-3 and TRBJ1-6; D perhaps matches TRBD1 (5 bases). Sequenced: PBMCs or T cells enriched from blood (not recorded which). The source is a woman under 30 who had recovered from COVID-19. Written as DNA, the CDR3 is TGTGCCATCTCCCTGGGGCAGAATAATTCACCCCTCCACTTT. Protein: CAISLGQNNSPLHF.